This T cell receptor beta chain was identified during a study of T cell responses to AZD1222 COVID-19 vaccine. About the study: Second doses that came at about 4 or about 12 weeks were put together.

Germline V gene lookup returns CDR1 SNHLY and CDR2 FYNNEI. The CDR3 is 14 residues long. The germline V and J ends were trimmed by 4 bases and 0 bases, with 9 bases remaining between them. General study findings and limits: Spike-wide vaccine-associated CD4 TCRs dominated at 160-218 and 743-854. Most donors were white British, females outnumbered males, and clonal diversity was possibly underestimated. Sampling that yielded the repertoires occurred only after the peak T cell response.

Clones were read by immunoSEQ multiplex PCR, and TCRdb kept only the in-frame ones, dropping some. Of about 190,000 clones listed, under 95% are singletons. This clone was recorded a few times. What it recognizes is unknown. The sample contains more than one DNA sequence encoding this CDR3. This chain uses TRBV2 with TRBJ1-2, with a weak D call TRBD1 (5 bases). Sequenced here: peripheral blood, sampled on day 0 of AZD1222 vaccination. This TCR came from an adult in good health. The CDR3 sequence: CASSGAGTNYGYTF. The DNA of the CDR3 is TGTGCCAGCAGTGGGGCAGGGACTAACTATGGCTACACCTTC.